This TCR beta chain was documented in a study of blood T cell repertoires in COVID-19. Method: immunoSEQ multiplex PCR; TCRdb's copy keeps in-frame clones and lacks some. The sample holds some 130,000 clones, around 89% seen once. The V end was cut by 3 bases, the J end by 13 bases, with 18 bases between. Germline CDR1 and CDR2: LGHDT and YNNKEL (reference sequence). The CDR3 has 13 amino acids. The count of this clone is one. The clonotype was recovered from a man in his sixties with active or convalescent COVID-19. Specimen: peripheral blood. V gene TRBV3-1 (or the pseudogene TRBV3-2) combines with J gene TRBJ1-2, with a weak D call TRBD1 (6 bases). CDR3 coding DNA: TGTGCCAGCAGCCACGGACAGAGCCTGGATTCCACCTTC. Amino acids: CASSHGQSLDSTF.